This is a list of T cell receptor beta chains from one sample in a study of blood T cell repertoires in COVID-19. Clones were sequenced by immunoSEQ multiplex PCR, and TCRdb holds only the in-frame ones, with some missing. The sample consists of 150,000 to 200,000 clones, less than 85% of them appearing once. The specimen was peripheral blood. These receptors all stem from a man aged 45 to 65 who had recovered from COVID-19. Each CDR3 is given with its conserved first and last residue. A D gene is named only where the DNA matches it firmly. Expanded clones get a size class; other rows say once, few or many, or leave the size out.

>TRBJ2-4|-|-|TRBV2
CASSFDRAKNIQYF
TGTGCCAGCAGTTTTGACAGGGCCAAAAACATTCAGTACTTC
>TRBJ2-5|TRBD1|-|TRBV5-1
CASEINAGGGQETQYF
TGCGCCAGCGAGATAAATGCAGGGGGCGGCCAAGAGACCCAGTACTTC
>TRBJ2-1|-|-|TRBV5-1
CASSFRSGNEQFF
TGCGCCAGCAGCTTTCGAAGCGGGAATGAGCAGTTCTTC
>TRBJ2-2|-|-|TRBV7-2
CASSLPRDTGELFF
TGTGCCAGCAGCCTTCCCAGGGACACCGGGGAGCTGTTTTTT
>TRBJ2-7|TRBD1|-|TRBV4-1
CASSRLTGGAYEQYF
TGCGCCAGCAGCCGATTGACAGGGGGTGCCTACGAGCAGTACTTC
>TRBJ2-1|TRBD1|-|TRBV18
CASSYTGDEQFF
TGTGCCAGCTCATACACAGGGGATGAGCAGTTCTTC
>TRBJ1-1|-|-|TRBV6-5
CASKTGLNTEAFF
TGTGCCAGCAAGACAGGTCTTAACACTGAAGCTTTCTTT
>TRBJ2-2|-|-|TRBV3-1/TRBV3-2
CASSRHGANTGELFF
TGTGCCAGCAGCCGTCACGGGGCGAACACCGGGGAGCTGTTTTTT
>TRBJ2-2|-|-|TRBV6-5
CASRSRRNTGELFF
TGTGCCAGCAGATCGCGGAGGAACACCGGGGAGCTGTTTTTT
>TRBJ2-2|TRBD2|-|TRBV4-1
CASSQELAANTGELFF
TGCGCCAGCAGCCAAGAACTAGCGGCAAACACCGGGGAGCTGTTTTTT
>TRBJ2-2|TRBD1|-|TRBV18
CASSQPPVGQGYTGELFF
TGTGCCAGCTCACAGCCTCCCGTGGGACAGGGTTACACCGGGGAGCTGTTTTTT
>TRBJ2-5|-|-|TRBV9
CASSDFPGSYQETQYF
TGTGCCAGCAGCGATTTTCCCGGGTCGTACCAAGAGACCCAGTACTTC
>TRBJ2-1|TRBD2|-|TRBV7-6
CASREGLAVNNEQFF
TGTGCCAGCAGGGAGGGACTAGCAGTAAACAATGAGCAGTTCTTC
>TRBJ2-2|-|-|TRBV19
CASSSKTGLNTGELFF
TGTGCCAGTAGTTCCAAAACAGGGTTGAACACCGGGGAGCTGTTTTTT
>TRBJ1-1|-|-|TRBV2
CASTLQGTEAFF
TGTGCCAGCACCCTGCAGGGCACTGAAGCTTTCTTT
>TRBJ1-5|TRBD1|-|TRBV6-2/TRBV6-3
CASSYEDRGIFGNQPQHF
TGTGCCAGCAGTTACGAGGACAGGGGAATCTTTGGCAATCAGCCCCAGCATTTT
>TRBJ1-1|-|-|TRBV6-5
CASSYVQMNTEAFF
TGTGCCAGCAGTTACGTCCAGATGAACACTGAAGCTTTCTTT
>TRBJ2-2|TRBD2|-|TRBV9
CASSGRGTSGVELFF
TGTGCCAGCAGCGGGCGGGGGACTAGTGGAGTGGAGCTGTTTTTT
>TRBJ1-2|-|-|TRBV11-2
CASSLNRVGYGYTF
TGTGCCAGCAGCTTGAACAGGGTGGGCTATGGCTACACCTTC
>TRBJ1-6|-|few|TRBV24-1
CATSLGPRAYNSPLHF
TGTGCCACCAGCTTGGGCCCCAGGGCCTATAATTCACCCCTCCACTTT
>TRBJ2-1|TRBD2|-|TRBV19
CASSIGLAGAVEQFF
TGTGCCAGTAGTATCGGACTAGCGGGGGCCGTTGAGCAGTTCTTC
>TRBJ2-3|-|-|TRBV7-6
CASSLSRTRSTDTQYF
TGTGCCAGCAGCTTAAGTCGGACTCGCAGCACAGATACGCAGTATTTT
>TRBJ2-7|-|-|TRBV27
CASSLGPQREGYEQYF
TGTGCCAGCAGTTTGGGTCCCCAGCGAGAGGGCTACGAGCAGTACTTC
>TRBJ2-1|TRBD2|few|TRBV4-2
CASSQALLAGTNYNEQFF
TGTGCCAGCAGCCAAGCGTTGCTAGCGGGGACAAACTACAATGAGCAGTTCTTC
>TRBJ2-7|-|-|TRBV9
CASSAGGSNDYEQYF
TGTGCCAGCAGCGCTGGGGGGAGCAACGACTACGAGCAGTACTTC
>TRBJ1-1|-|-|TRBV28
CASSLPGYTEAFF
TGTGCCAGCAGTTTACCAGGATACACTGAAGCTTTCTTT
>TRBJ2-7|-|-|TRBV7-2
CASSLTVYEQYF
TGTGCCAGCAGCTTAACTGTCTACGAGCAGTACTTC
>TRBJ2-3|TRBD1|-|TRBV11-2
CASTHLGGRGTDTQYF
TGTGCCAGCACTCACCTAGGGGGCAGGGGAACAGATACGCAGTATTTT
>TRBJ2-7|TRBD1|-|TRBV29-1
CSALGIKGTGAYEQYF
TGCAGCGCTCTCGGGATTAAGGGGACAGGGGCCTACGAGCAGTACTTC
>TRBJ2-5|TRBD2|-|TRBV5-1
CASSIGTTSAETQYF
TGCGCCAGCAGCATTGGGACTACTTCGGCGGAGACCCAGTACTTC
>TRBJ2-1|-|-|TRBV19
CASATGLQPGNEQFF
TGTGCCAGTGCCACCGGCCTACAGCCAGGCAATGAGCAGTTCTTC
>TRBJ1-1|-|once|TRBV7-2
CASSFWGRPNTEAFF
TGTGCCAGCAGCTTTTGGGGCAGACCGAACACTGAAGCTTTCTTT
>TRBJ2-1|TRBD2|-|TRBV4-1
CASSYRVFGGGRAPYNEQFF
TGCGCCAGCAGCTACCGGGTATTTGGGGGCGGGAGGGCCCCCTACAATGAGCAGTTCTTC
>TRBJ2-7|TRBD2|-|TRBV27
CASRETSGNSYEQYF
TGTGCCAGCAGAGAGACTAGCGGCAACTCCTACGAGCAGTACTTC
>TRBJ2-7|-|once|TRBV18
CASSPPGAASSYEQYF
TGTGCCAGCTCACCACCTGGGGCGGCCTCTTCCTACGAGCAGTACTTC
>TRBJ2-3|TRBD2|-|TRBV5-6
CASSRTASGRAMTDTQYF
TGTGCCAGCAGCCGGACGGCTAGCGGGAGGGCCATGACAGATACGCAGTATTTT
>TRBJ2-7|-|-|TRBV28
CASRSNTVPYEQYF
TGTGCCAGCAGGTCTAATACAGTACCGTACGAGCAGTACTTC
>TRBJ2-3|-|-|TRBV27
CASSLLAGTDTQYF
TGTGCCAGCAGTTTATTAGCTGGCACAGATACGCAGTATTTT
>TRBJ2-3|-|-|TRBV6-5
CASRWKRYTDTQYF
TGTGCCAGCCGATGGAAGCGGTACACAGATACGCAGTATTTT
>TRBJ2-5|TRBD2|-|TRBV4-3
CASSQDLRGVPQETQYF
TGCGCCAGCAGCCAAGATCTTCGGGGGGTTCCCCAAGAGACCCAGTACTTC
>TRBJ2-2|TRBD2|-|TRBV30
CAWSVLAGWNTGELFF
TGTGCCTGGAGTGTCCTAGCGGGATGGAACACCGGGGAGCTGTTTTTT
>TRBJ2-5|TRBD1|-|TRBV7-2
CASSFATGGSIGRETQYF
TGTGCCAGCAGCTTTGCGACAGGGGGCTCCATTGGACGAGAGACCCAGTACTTC
>TRBJ2-5|TRBD2|-|TRBV28
CASSPRPFGLTSGSAETQYF
TGTGCCAGCAGCCCACGACCTTTCGGGCTGACTAGCGGGAGTGCGGAGACCCAGTACTTC
>TRBJ2-1|-|few|TRBV24-1
CATSDGGASSYNEQFF
TGTGCCACCAGTGACGGCGGGGCCAGCTCCTACAATGAGCAGTTCTTC
>TRBJ2-1|TRBD1|-|TRBV18
CASSPLADYRGRGNEQFF
TGTGCCAGCTCACCACTGGCGGACTACAGGGGGCGCGGCAATGAGCAGTTCTTC